The 14 T cell receptor beta chains reported below all come from one sample, sequenced in a study of cytomegalovirus exposure and HLA in healthy donors. Primers: 60 Vbeta forward and 13 Jbeta reverse. Measured with immunoSEQ multiplex PCR; TCRdb has only the in-frame clones, and not every one. The sample contains over 150,000 clones, 68% of which appear only once. Input material: PBMCs. The source is a man aged 45-60 years in good health and CMV-seronegative.

The V gene is TRBV18, the J gene TRBJ1-2; D ambiguous. CDR3 length equals 13 residues. Trimming took 6 bases from V and 0 from J, leaving 8 bases between them. Germline V CDR1 and CDR2: KGHSH, LQKENI. CDR3 amino acids: CASSSRPNYGYTF. In DNA, the CDR3 is TGTGCCAGCTCCTCGAGGCCTAACTATGGCTACACCTTC.

V is TRBV7-2 and J is TRBJ2-2, with D hard to call. The CDR3 is 13 amino acids. V shed 1 base and J shed 4 bases, with 4 bases lying between them. The germline CDR1 and CDR2 sequences are SGHTA and FQGNSA. CDR3: CASSLVATGELFF. As DNA, the CDR3 is TGTGCCAGCAGCTTAGTAGCCACCGGGGAGCTGTTTTTT.

V is TRBV5-1 and J is TRBJ1-2, with D perhaps matching TRBD1 (6 bases). V shed 4 bases and J shed 2 bases, with 9 bases lying between them. CDR1 and CDR2 (germline): SGHRS, YFSETQ. The CDR3 spans 13 residues. The CDR3 is CASSPQGNYGYTF. CDR3 in DNA: TGCGCCAGCAGCCCTCAGGGGAACTATGGCTACACCTTC. Combining the CDR3 with reference TRBV5-1 and TRBJ1-2 gives the whole variable domain KAGVTQTPRYLIKTRGQQVTLSCSPISGHRSVSWYQQTPGQGLQFLFEYFSETQRNKGNFPGRFSGRQFSNSRSEMNVSTLELGDSALYLCASSPQGNYGYTFGSGTRLTVV.

This chain's CDR3 is CASSEGGPRGIGNGETQYF. The CDR3 nucleotides are TGTGCCAGCAGCGAGGGGGGGCCTCGGGGGATCGGTAATGGAGAGACCCAGTACTTC. The V and J genes are TRBV5-4 and TRBJ2-5, with a weak D call TRBD2 (7 bases). With 4 bases removed from V and 4 bases from J, the gap between germline ends came to 29 bases. Per germline, CDR1 SGHNT and CDR2 YYREEE (reference sequence). The length of the CDR3 is 19 residues.

The chain has TRBV11-2 and TRBJ2-7; 10 bases are shared with TRBD1. Germline V gene sequence: CDR1 SGHAT, CDR2 FQNNGV. CDR3 length: 16 residues. Unmatched junction bases numbered 4, after V lost 1 base and J lost 1 base. CDR3 protein: CASSLGGTGVSYEQYF. The CDR3 bases are TGTGCCAGCAGCTTAGGAGGGACAGGGGTTTCCTACGAGCAGTACTTC.

The chain joins TRBV7-3 to TRBJ2-7; unclear D gene. Trimming stripped 2 bases from V and 0 bases from J, with 8 bases between. The CDR3 spans 14 residues. Germline CDR1 is SGHTA and CDR2 is FQGTGA. The CDR3 region has the DNA TGTGCCAGCAGCTTAGGCCGATCCTCCTACGAGCAGTACTTC. Protein sequence: CASSLGRSSYEQYF.

This chain links TRBV5-4 with TRBJ1-2; 9 bases agree with TRBD1. The CDR3 sequence is 15 residues long. The germline CDR1 and CDR2 sequences are SGHNT and YYREEE (reference sequence). V shed 2 bases and J 0 bases; nucleotides not matched to a gene: 2. The CDR3 bases are TGTGCCAGCAGCTTTAGGACAGGGGCTAACTATGGCTACACCTTC. Its protein is CASSFRTGANYGYTF.

This rearrangement joins TRBV28 to TRBJ2-2, with D possibly matching TRBD1 (5 bases). V dropped 3 bases and J dropped 4 bases, with 12 bases sitting between them. The CDR3 totals 15 residues. The germline gives CDR1 MDHEN, CDR2 SYDVKM. CDR3 nucleotide sequence: TGTGCCAGCAGTTTGACAGAAGTTCCCACCGGGGAGCTGTTTTTT. Protein product: CASSLTEVPTGELFF.

This clone was detected a few times. The rearrangement links TRBV19 to TRBJ1-5; 9 bases line up with TRBD1. This CDR3 has 14 amino acids. Trimming took 6 bases from V and 6 from J; bases not matched to a gene: 6. Germline V gene sequence: CDR1 LNHDA, CDR2 SQIVND (reference sequence). The CDR3 DNA reads TGTGCCAGTAGCGGGACAGGGAATGGTCAGCCCCAGCATTTT. Its protein is CASSGTGNGQPQHF.

The chain joins TRBV2 to TRBJ1-6, with D uncertain. The CDR3 contains 14 residues. From germline, CDR1 is SNHLY and CDR2 FYNNEI. Trimming removed 6 bases at V and 8 bases at J, with 14 bases between. In DNA, the CDR3 is TGTGCCAGCAGCTTACGACTCAGTGATTCACCCCTCCACTTT. Translated, it gives CASSLRLSDSPLHF.

V is TRBV29-1 and J is TRBJ1-1; TRBD1 agrees at 9 bases. Germline-derived CDR1 and CDR2 are SQVTM and ANQGSEA. This CDR3 comprises 13 residues. The V and J ends lost 5 bases and 1 base, in that order; junction bases with no gene match: 2. The CDR3 here is CSVQQGANTEAFF. The DNA of the CDR3 is TGCAGCGTTCAACAGGGGGCGAACACTGAAGCTTTCTTT.

The CDR3: CASSLAGGTGYTF. The CDR3 nucleotides are TGTGCCAGCAGCTTAGCAGGGGGAACGGGCTACACCTTC. The genes are TRBV7-6 and TRBJ1-2; possible D gene TRBD1, 6 bases. Germline V gene data show CDR1 as SGHVS and CDR2 as FNYEAQ. V lost 0 bases, J lost 8 bases, and 10 bases lay in between. The CDR3 totals 13 residues.

In this sample, this clone turned up a few times. The chain uses TRBV5-6 and TRBJ2-5; D is possibly TRBD1 (6 bases). Germline loops: CDR1 SGHDT, CDR2 YYEEEE. The CDR3 contains 14 residues. Trimming took 0 bases from V and 1 from J, leaving 7 bases between them. The CDR3 sequence is CASSLDRVQETQYF. As DNA, the CDR3 is TGTGCCAGCAGCTTGGACAGGGTCCAAGAGACCCAGTACTTC.

The chain has TRBV5-1 and TRBJ2-3; 10 positions agree with TRBD2. V trimming: 0 bases; J trimming: 4 bases; junction bases outside the gene matches: 8. Germline V gene sequence: CDR1 SGHRS, CDR2 YFSETQ. The CDR3 is 17 residues long. CDR3 sequence reads: CASSLGAGTSVADTQYF. CDR3 sequence (DNA): TGCGCCAGCAGCTTGGGAGCGGGGACTAGCGTGGCAGATACGCAGTATTTT.